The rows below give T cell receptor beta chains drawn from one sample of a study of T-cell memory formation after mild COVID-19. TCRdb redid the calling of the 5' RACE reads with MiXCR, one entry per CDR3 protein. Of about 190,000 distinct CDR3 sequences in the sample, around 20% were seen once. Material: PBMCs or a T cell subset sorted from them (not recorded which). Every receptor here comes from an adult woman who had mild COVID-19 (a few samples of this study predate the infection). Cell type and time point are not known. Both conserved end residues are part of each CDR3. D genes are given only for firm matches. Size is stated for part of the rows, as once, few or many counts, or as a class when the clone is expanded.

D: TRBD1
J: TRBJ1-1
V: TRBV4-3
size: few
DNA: TGCGCCAGCAGCCGACGACAGGGAGAAGGAAACCCTGAAGCTTTCTTT
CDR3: CASSRRQGEGNPEAFF

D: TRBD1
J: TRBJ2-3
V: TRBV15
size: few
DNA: TGTGCCACCAGCAGTCGGACAGGGGGCGGAGATACGCAGTATTTT
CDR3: CATSSRTGGGDTQYF

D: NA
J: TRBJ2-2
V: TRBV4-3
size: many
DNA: TGCGCCAGCAGCCAAAACAGGGAGCCCGGGGAGCTGTTTTTT
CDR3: CASSQNREPGELFF

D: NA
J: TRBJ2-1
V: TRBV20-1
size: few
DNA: TGCAGTGTCATTGTATCTAGCGCCAGCTCCTACAATGAGCAGTTCTTC
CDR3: CSVIVSSASSYNEQFF

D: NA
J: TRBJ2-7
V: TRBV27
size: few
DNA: TGTGCCAGCAGTTTCACAGGGTATGGGGAGTACTTC
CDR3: CASSFTGYGEYF

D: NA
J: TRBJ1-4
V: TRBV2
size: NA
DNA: TGTGCCAGCACCCTGGACCGGGGTCGGACTAATGAAAAACTGTTTTTT
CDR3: CASTLDRGRTNEKLFF

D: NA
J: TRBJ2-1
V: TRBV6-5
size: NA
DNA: TGTGCCAGCGCCCCCGAGGGACTTAGGGTTCTGCAGTTCTTC
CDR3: CASAPEGLRVLQFF

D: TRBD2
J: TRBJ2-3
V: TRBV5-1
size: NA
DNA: TGCGCCAGCAGCTTGGACGGGACTAGCATTCTTACGCAGTATTTT
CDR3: CASSLDGTSILTQYF

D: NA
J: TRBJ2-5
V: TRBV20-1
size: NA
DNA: TGCAGTGCTTCGCCCTGGACAGGGAGGGAGACACAGTACTTC
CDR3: CSASPWTGRETQYF

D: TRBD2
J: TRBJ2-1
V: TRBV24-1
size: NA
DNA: TGTGCCACCAGTGATCCTAGCGGGAGGTTCAACAATGAGCAGTTCTTC
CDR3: CATSDPSGRFNNEQFF

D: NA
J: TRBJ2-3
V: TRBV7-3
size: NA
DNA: TGTGCCACTCAGCTTAGAACCGGGGGAACAGATACGCAGTATTTT
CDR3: CATQLRTGGTDTQYF

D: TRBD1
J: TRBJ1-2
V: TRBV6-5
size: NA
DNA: TGTGCCAGCAGTAGACGACAGGGAGAGAGCTATGGCTACACCTTC
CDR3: CASSRRQGESYGYTF

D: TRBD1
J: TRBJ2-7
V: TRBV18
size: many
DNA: TGTGCCAGCTCACCTGGGACAGGGGGCTATGGAGGCTACGAGCAGTACTTC
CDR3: CASSPGTGGYGGYEQYF

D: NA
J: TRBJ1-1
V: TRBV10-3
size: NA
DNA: TGTGCCATCGGGAGGAGAGAGAACACTGAAGCTTTCTTT
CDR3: CAIGRRENTEAFF

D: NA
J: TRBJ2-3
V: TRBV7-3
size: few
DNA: TGTGCCAGCAGCTCAGCCGGATCTAGCACAGATACGCAGTATTTT
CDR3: CASSSAGSSTDTQYF

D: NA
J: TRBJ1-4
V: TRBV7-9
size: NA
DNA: TGTGCCAGCAGCTTCAGTGGTAATGAAAAACTGTTTTTT
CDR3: CASSFSGNEKLFF

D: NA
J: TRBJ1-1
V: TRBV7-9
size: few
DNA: TGTGCCAGCAGCCGAGGACAGTTTAGCGAAGCTTTCTTT
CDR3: CASSRGQFSEAFF

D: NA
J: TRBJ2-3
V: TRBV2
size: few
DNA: TGTGCCAGCAGTGACCCAGATACGCAGTATTTT
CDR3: CASSDPDTQYF

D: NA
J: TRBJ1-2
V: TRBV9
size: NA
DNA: TGTGCCAGCAGCGTTTGGGGTACAGCTAACTATGGCTACACCTTC
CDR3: CASSVWGTANYGYTF

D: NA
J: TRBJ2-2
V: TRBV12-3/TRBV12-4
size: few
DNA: TGTGCCACCAGGGACAAGAAGAACACCGGGGAGCTGTTTTTT
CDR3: CATRDKKNTGELFF